This T cell receptor (beta chain) was obtained from a study of blood T cell repertoires in COVID-19. Residents of about two dozen US areas, aged roughly 18 to 89 years, made up the participants. In the original workflow: The assay estimated nucleated cells by amplifying reference gene primers. The table came from immunoSEQ multiplex PCR; TCRdb's copy has only in-frame clones and leaves some out. V, J and clone size are taken as reported in that table, and D and trimming were inferred from the DNA itself. The sample shows about 260,000 clones, approximately 90% of them seen only once. Germline-derived CDR1 and CDR2 are MGHRA and YSYEKL. The length of the CDR3 is 17 residues. Trimming took off 3 bases at V and 1 base at J, with 16 bases between the two ends.

The sample taken for sequencing was PBMCs or T cells enriched from blood (not recorded which). The rearrangement uses TRBV4-1 and TRBJ1-5; tentatively, D is TRBD1 (5 bases). The receptor was isolated from a woman in her thirties or forties with acute COVID-19. The CDR3 bases are TGCGCCAGCAGCCAGGTAGTGTCACAGGTGAGCAATCAGCCCCAGCATTTT. It encodes CASSQVVSQVSNQPQHF.